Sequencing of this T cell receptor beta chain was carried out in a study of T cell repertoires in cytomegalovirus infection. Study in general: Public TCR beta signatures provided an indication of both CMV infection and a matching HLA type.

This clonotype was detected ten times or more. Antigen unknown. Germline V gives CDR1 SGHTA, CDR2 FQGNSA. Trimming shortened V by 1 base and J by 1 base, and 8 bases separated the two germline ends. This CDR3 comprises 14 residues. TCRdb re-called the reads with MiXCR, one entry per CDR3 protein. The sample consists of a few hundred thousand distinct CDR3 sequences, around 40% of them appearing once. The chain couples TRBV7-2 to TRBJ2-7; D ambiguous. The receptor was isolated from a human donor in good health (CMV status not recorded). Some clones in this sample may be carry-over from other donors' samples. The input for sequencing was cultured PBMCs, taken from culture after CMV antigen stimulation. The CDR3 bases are TGTGCCAGCAGCTTAGGGGTTCTATCCTACGAGCAGTACTTC. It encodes CASSLGVLSYEQYF.